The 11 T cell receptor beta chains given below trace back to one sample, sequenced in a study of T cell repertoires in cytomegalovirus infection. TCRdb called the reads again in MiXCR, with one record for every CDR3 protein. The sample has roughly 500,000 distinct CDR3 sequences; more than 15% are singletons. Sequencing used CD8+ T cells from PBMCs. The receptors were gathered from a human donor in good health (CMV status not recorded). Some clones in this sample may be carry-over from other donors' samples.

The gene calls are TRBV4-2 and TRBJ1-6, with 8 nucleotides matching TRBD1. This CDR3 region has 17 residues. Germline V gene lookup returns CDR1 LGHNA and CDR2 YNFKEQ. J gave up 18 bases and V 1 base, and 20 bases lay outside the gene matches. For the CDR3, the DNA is TGTGCCAGCAGCCAAGCGGGTCGATTGACAGGGGATTCACTCCGCCACTTT. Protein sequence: CASSQAGRLTGDSLRHF.

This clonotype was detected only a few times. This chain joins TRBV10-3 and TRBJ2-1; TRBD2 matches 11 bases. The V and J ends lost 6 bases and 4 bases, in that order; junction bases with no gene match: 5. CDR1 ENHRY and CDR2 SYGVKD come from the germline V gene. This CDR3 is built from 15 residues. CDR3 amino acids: CAIRMTSGVYNEQFF. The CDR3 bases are TGTGCCATCAGGATGACTAGCGGGGTATACAATGAGCAGTTCTTC.

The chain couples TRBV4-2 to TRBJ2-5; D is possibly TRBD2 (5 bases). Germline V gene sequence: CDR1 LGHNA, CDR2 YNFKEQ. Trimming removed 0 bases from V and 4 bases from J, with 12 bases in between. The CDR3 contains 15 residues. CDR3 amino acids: CASSQEDSSLETQYF. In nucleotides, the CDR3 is TGTGCCAGCAGCCAAGAGGACTCTTCCCTAGAGACCCAGTACTTC.

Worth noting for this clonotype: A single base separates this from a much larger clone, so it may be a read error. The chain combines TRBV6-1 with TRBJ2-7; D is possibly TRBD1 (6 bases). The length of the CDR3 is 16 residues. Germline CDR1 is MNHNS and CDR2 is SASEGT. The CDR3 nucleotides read TGTGCCAGCAATGAAAGGACAGCTCAATGGTCCTACGAGCAGTACTTC. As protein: CASNERTAQWSYEQYF.

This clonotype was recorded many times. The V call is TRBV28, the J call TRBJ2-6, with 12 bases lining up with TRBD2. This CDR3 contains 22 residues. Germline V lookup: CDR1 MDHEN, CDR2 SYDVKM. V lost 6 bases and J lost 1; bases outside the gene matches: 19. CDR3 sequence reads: CASSARLLAGGSSLSGANVLTF. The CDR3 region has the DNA TGTGCCAGCAGCGCCCGTTTGCTAGCGGGAGGGTCCTCATTATCTGGGGCCAACGTCCTGACTTTC.

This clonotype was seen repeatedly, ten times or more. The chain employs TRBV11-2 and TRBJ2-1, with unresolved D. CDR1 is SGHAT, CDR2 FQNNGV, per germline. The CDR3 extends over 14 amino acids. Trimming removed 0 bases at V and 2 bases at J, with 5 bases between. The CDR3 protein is CASSLETAYNEQFF. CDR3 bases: TGTGCCAGCAGCTTAGAAACAGCCTACAATGAGCAGTTCTTC.

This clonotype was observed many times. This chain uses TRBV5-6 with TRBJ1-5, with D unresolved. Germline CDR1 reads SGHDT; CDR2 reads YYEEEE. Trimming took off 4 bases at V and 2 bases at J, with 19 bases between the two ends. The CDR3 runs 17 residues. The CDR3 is CASSPKVGQYGNQPQHF. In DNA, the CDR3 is TGTGCCAGCAGCCCCAAGGTCGGTCAGTATGGCAATCAGCCCCAGCATTTT.

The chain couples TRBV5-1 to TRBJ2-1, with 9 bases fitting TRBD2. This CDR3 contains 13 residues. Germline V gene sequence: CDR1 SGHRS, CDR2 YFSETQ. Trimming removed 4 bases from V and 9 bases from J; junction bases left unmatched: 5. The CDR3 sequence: CASSGTSYPEQFF. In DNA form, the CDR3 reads TGCGCCAGCAGCGGGACTAGCTATCCTGAGCAGTTCTTC.

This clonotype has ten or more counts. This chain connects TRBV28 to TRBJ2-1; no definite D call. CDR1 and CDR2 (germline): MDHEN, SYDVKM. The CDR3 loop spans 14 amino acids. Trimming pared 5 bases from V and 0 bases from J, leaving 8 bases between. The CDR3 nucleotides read TGTGCCAGCAGTGCCATTAGCTCCTACAATGAGCAGTTCTTC. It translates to CASSAISSYNEQFF. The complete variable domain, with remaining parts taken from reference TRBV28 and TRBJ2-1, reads DVKVTQSSRYLVKRTGEKVFLECVQDMDHENMFWYRQDPGLGLRLIYFSYDVKMKEKGDIPEGYSVSREKKERFSLILESASTNQTSMYLCASSAISSYNEQFFGPGTRLTVL.

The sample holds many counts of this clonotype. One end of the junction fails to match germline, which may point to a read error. CDR3 nucleotides: TGTGCCAGCAGTATTGGGCCGGGTCCCAGCTTC. It specifies CASSIGPGPSF. The chain joins TRBV12-3 or TRBV12-4 to TRBJ2-7; no clear D. The CDR3 runs to 11 residues.

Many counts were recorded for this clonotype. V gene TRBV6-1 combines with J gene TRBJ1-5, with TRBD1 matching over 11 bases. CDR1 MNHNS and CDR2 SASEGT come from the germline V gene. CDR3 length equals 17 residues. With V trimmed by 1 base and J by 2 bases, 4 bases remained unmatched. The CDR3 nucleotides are TGTGCCAGCAGTGAAGGGACAGGGGGCTGGGGCAATCAGCCCCAGCATTTT. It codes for CASSEGTGGWGNQPQHF.